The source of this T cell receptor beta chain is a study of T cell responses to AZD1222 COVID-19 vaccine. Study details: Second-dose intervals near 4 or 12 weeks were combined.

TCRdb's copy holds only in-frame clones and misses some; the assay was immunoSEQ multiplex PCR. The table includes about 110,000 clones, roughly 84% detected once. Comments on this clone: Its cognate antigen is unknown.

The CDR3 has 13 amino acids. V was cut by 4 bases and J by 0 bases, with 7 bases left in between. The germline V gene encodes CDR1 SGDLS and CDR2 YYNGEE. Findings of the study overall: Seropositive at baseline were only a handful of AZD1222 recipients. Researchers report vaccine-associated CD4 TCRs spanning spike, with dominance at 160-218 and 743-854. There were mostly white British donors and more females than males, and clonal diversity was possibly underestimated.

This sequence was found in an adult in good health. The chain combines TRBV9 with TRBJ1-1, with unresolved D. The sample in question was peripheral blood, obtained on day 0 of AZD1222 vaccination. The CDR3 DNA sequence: TGTGCCAGCAGCCCGGAAGTGAACACTGAAGCTTTCTTT. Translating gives CASSPEVNTEAFF.